The sequence of this T cell receptor (beta chain) was determined in a study of cytomegalovirus exposure and HLA in healthy donors. Findings and caveats of the study: An analysis that was carried out later associated 16,000 or so TCR beta sequences with HLA alleles at 0.05 false discovery rate.

Note on this clone: Antigen specificity is unknown.

It was with 60 Vbeta and 13 Jbeta primers that the PCR ran. Authors' analysis steps: Later, an analysis found approximately 80 million unique TCR beta chains, and about 9.9 million of these were shared. Measured with immunoSEQ multiplex PCR; TCRdb has only the in-frame clones, and not every one. That table supplies the V and J calls and clone size; D and trimming were determined from the DNA. This sample contains more than 95,000 clones. Material: PBMCs. The source is a man between 18 and 35 years old in good health and CMV-seronegative.

CDR3 nucleotides: TGTGCCAGCAGCTTAGGCCTTGGGACAGGGGGAATTCGAAGGCCTGAAGCTTTCTTT. Its protein is CASSLGLGTGGIRRPEAFF. This rearrangement joins TRBV7-9 to TRBJ1-1; 11 bases fit TRBD1. V shed 1 base, J shed 6 bases, and the junction held 16 bases outside the gene matches. From germline, CDR1 is SEHNR and CDR2 FQNEAQ (reference sequence). This CDR3 region has 19 residues.